The following is a T cell receptor (beta chain) sequence with its context. Original methodology: By means of reference gene primer amplification, nucleated cell counts were estimated. Using immunoSEQ multiplex PCR, the repertoire was profiled, and TCRdb retains in-frame clones only, with some absent. The V and J calls and clone size are taken from that table; D and trimming were inferred from the DNA. The sample includes 120,000 to 150,000 clones, 76% of them seen just once. These data come from a study of blood T cell repertoires in COVID-19. Study details: Samples of COVID-19 (acute and convalescent) were obtained from the United States, Italy and Spain. The analysed material was cDNA or gDNA that came from T cells, B-cell-depleted T cells, or PBMCs.

This CDR3 region has 15 residues. Germline V lookup: CDR1 SGDLS, CDR2 YYNGEE. The V end lost 4 bases, the J end lost 5 bases, and 17 bases lay between the germline ends. Input material: peripheral blood. This receptor was taken from a man aged 55 to 70 with acute or convalescent COVID-19. The chain uses TRBV9 and TRBJ2-3, with no clear D. The CDR3 DNA is TGTGCCAGCAGCACCAACGTCGCGTCCGGAGATACGCAGTATTTT. Protein sequence: CASSTNVASGDTQYF.